Shown below are 6 T cell receptor beta chains from a single sample sequenced in a study of beta chain features in type 1 diabetes (dated by TCRdb to the late 2010s). The receptor library was made with the immunoSEQ multiplex PCR assay. All of the isolated RNA was reverse transcribed with the High Capacity cDNA Reverse Transcription Kit, so expressed TCRB transcripts were sequenced. TCRdb holds this immuneACCESS table with in-frame rearrangements only. Some clones are missing; in checked studies, unresolved V genes explain under half, and the rest has no known cause. The sample contains more than 100,000 clones, about 17% of them found a single time. Over 2% of the sample is held by the ten biggest clonotypes. Antigens for these TCRs are unknown. What the research found in general, with its limitations: A moderate but significant shortening of TCRB CDR3 length was observed in type 1 diabetes patients in all four CD4+ subsets.

Source material: central memory CD4+ T cells from blood. The origin of the receptors is a man in his thirties or forties with type 1 diabetes.

V gene TRBV7-8 combines with J gene TRBJ1-5; D is possibly TRBD1 (5 bases). Germline CDR1 reads SGHVS; CDR2 reads FQNEAQ. The CDR3 consists of 15 residues. The germline V and J ends were trimmed by 5 bases and 0 bases, with 11 bases remaining between them. In DNA form, the CDR3 reads TGTGCCAGCAGCCTTAGGACAAATAGCAATCAGCCCCAGCATTTT. It is translated as CASSLRTNSNQPQHF.

This clone was observed a few times. Other DNA sequences in this specimen translate into the identical CDR3. The CDR3: CASSLGPNQPQHF. CDR3 sequence (DNA): TGTGCCAGCAGCTTAGGGCCCAATCAGCCCCAGCATTTT. The chain joins TRBV7-2 to TRBJ1-5; D unresolved. The V end was cut by 1 base, the J end by 3 bases, with 4 bases between. The germline gives CDR1 SGHTA, CDR2 FQGNSA. CDR3 length equals 13 residues.

The V call is TRBV30, the J call TRBJ2-3; D gene uncertain. Germline V CDR1 and CDR2: GTSNPN, SVGIG (reference sequence). The CDR3 covers 15 residues. Between the trimmed V and J ends, which lost 2 bases and 3 bases, there was a span of 15 bases. The CDR3 reads CAWSRATSPTDTQYF. The CDR3, as DNA: TGTGCCTGGAGTAGGGCGACATCCCCTACAGATACGCAGTATTTT.

V usage is TRBV14 and J usage is TRBJ2-3; D ambiguous. Trimming took 0 bases from V and 7 from J, leaving 8 bases between them. This CDR3 spans 13 amino acids. The germline gives CDR1 SGHDN, CDR2 FVKESK. CDR3 residues: CASSQDPLNTQYF. The CDR3 bases are TGTGCCAGCAGCCAAGACCCCTTGAATACGCAGTATTTT.

This clone was seen only a few times. The chain combines TRBV11-2 with TRBJ2-3, with D perhaps being TRBD1 or TRBD2 (6 bases each). V shed 5 bases and J shed 6 bases, with 15 bases lying between them. Germline V CDR1 and CDR2: SGHAT, FQNNGV. The CDR3 spans 14 residues. This chain's CDR3 is CASSLYLGGDTQYF. In DNA, the CDR3 is TGTGCCAGCAGCCTATACTTAGGGGGGGATACGCAGTATTTT. The variable domain in full, completed from reference TRBV11-2 and TRBJ2-3, reads EAGVAQSPRYKIIEKRQSVAFWCNPISGHATLYWYQQILGQGPKLLIQFQNNGVVDDSQLPKDRFSAERLKGVDSTLKIQPAKLEDSAVYLCASSLYLGGDTQYFGPGTRLTVL.

The chain recombines TRBV7-9 with TRBJ2-3; the match to TRBD1 covers 10 bases. The CDR3 consists of 15 residues. Germline loops: CDR1 SEHNR, CDR2 FQNEAQ (reference sequence). Losses at the gene ends were 4 bases for V and 3 bases for J; bases not matched to a gene: 4. The CDR3 reads CASSSRTGGTDTQYF. The CDR3 nucleotides are TGTGCCAGCAGCTCGCGGACAGGGGGAACAGATACGCAGTATTTT.